These 7 T cell receptor beta chains share one sample of origin, sequenced in a study of blood T cell repertoires in COVID-19. The repertoire was sequenced with immunoSEQ multiplex PCR; TCRdb's copy has only in-frame clones and lacks some. This repertoire shows about 190,000 clones, roughly 86% found once; its top ten account for around 5.7%. The sample taken for sequencing was PBMCs or T cells enriched from blood (not recorded which). These TCRs come from a middle-aged man with acute COVID-19.

This clone is a singleton in its sample. The chain is built from TRBV7-3 and TRBJ2-2; 8 positions agree with TRBD1. Germline V gives CDR1 SGHTA, CDR2 FQGTGA. V lost 2 bases, J lost 4 bases, and 12 bases stayed unmatched. The CDR3 sequence is 18 residues long. CDR3 bases: TGTGCCAGCAGCTTATCAAGTGGGCGGCAGGGGGCCACCGGGGAGCTGTTTTTT. This translates into CASSLSSGRQGATGELFF.

This chain uses TRBV5-4 with TRBJ2-1, with 8 bases identical to TRBD1. V gave up 4 bases and J gave up 6 bases; unmatched junction bases: 3. Germline V gives CDR1 SGHNT, CDR2 YYREEE (reference sequence). The CDR3 runs 13 residues. The DNA of the CDR3 is TGTGCCAGCAGCCTCGGACAGGGCAATGAGCAGTTCTTC. This sequence encodes CASSLGQGNEQFF.

The V gene is TRBV5-1, the J gene TRBJ2-2; TRBD2 aligns across 8 bases. Germline V gene sequence: CDR1 SGHRS, CDR2 YFSETQ. V lost 5 bases and J lost 6; bases outside the gene matches: 12. This CDR3 comprises 16 residues. CDR3 protein: CASRERELSRAGELFF. CDR3 nucleotides: TGCGCCAGCAGAGAGCGGGAGTTGAGTCGAGCCGGGGAGCTGTTTTTT.

The rearrangement joins TRBV14 to TRBJ1-2; D might be TRBD1 (6 bases). The CDR3 covers 16 residues. Germline values: CDR1 SGHDN, CDR2 FVKESK. With 4 bases removed from V and 4 bases from J, the gap between germline ends came to 19 bases. The CDR3 loop is CASSRSGTRSFYGYTF. DNA of the CDR3: TGTGCCAGCAGCCGGTCGGGGACACGAAGTTTCTATGGCTACACCTTC.

This chain joins TRBV9 and TRBJ2-7, with 11 bases matching TRBD1. The J segment lost 0 bases and the V segment lost 4 bases, leaving 6 bases of the junction unmatched. The germline V gene encodes CDR1 SGDLS and CDR2 YYNGEE. This CDR3 is built from 16 residues. CDR3 protein: CASSRRGTGGSYEQYF. CDR3 bases: TGTGCCAGCAGCCGAAGAGGGACAGGGGGCTCCTACGAGCAGTACTTC.

The CDR3 bases are TGTGCCGCGGGCCGGGACAGGGCTTTAGGCAGAACAGAAAAACTGTTTTTT. Its translation is CAAGRDRALGRTEKLFF. The chain employs TRBV30 and TRBJ1-4; TRBD1 aligns across 9 bases. The J segment lost 8 bases and the V segment lost 8 bases, leaving 21 bases of the junction unmatched. The CDR3 contains 17 residues. Looked up from germline, CDR1 is GTSNPN and CDR2 is SVGIG (reference sequence).

This clone was observed once. The rearrangement joins TRBV18 to TRBJ1-6, with unresolved D. CDR3 size: 13 residues. With 5 bases removed from V and 7 bases from J, the gap between germline ends came to 9 bases. The V gene's germline CDR1 is KGHSH and CDR2 LQKENI. The CDR3 DNA follows: TGTGCCAGCTCATCAGAAATGAATTCACCCCTCCACTTT. Residues: CASSSEMNSPLHF.